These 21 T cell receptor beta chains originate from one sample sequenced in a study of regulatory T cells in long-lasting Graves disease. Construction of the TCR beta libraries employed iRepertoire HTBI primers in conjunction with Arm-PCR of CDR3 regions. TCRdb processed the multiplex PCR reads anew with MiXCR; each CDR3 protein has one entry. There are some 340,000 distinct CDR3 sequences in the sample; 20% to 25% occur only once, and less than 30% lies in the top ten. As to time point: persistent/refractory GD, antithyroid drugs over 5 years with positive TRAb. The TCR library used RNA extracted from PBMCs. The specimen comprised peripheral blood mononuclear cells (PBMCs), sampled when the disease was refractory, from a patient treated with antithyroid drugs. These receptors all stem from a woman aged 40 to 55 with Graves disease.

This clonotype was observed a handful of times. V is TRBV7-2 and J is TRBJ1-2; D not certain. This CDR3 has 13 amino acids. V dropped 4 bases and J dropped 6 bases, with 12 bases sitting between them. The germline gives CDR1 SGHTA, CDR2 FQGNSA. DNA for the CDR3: TGTGCCAGCAGCTGGTCGGATGGGGATGGCTACACCTTC. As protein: CASSWSDGDGYTF.

Written as DNA, the CDR3 is TGCGCCAGCAGCTTGGTCGTGGGGATCGCGAACACCGGGGAGCTGTTTTTT. Its translation is CASSLVVGIANTGELFF. The rearrangement joins TRBV5-1 to TRBJ2-2, with D uncertain. Looked up from germline, CDR1 is SGHRS and CDR2 is YFSETQ. The CDR3 consists of 17 residues. Trimming removed 0 bases from V and 0 bases from J, with 12 bases in between.

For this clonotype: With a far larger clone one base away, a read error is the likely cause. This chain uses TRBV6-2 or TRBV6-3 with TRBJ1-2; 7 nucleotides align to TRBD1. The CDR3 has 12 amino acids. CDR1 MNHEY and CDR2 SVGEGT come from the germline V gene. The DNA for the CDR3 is TGTGCCAGCAGGGACAGGCACTATGGCTACGCCTTC. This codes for CASRDRHYGYAF.

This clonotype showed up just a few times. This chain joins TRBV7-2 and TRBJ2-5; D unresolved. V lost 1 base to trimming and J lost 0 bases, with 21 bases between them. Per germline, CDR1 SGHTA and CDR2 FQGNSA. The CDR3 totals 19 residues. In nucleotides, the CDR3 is TGTGCCAGCAGCTTAGGTCCAGGTCTATTGTCCTTGTACCAAGAGACCCAGTACTTC. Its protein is CASSLGPGLLSLYQETQYF.

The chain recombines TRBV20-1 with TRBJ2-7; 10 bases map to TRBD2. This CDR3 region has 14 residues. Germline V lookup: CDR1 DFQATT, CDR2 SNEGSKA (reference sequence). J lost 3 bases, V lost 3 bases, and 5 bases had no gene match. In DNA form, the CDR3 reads TGCAGTGCTAGTTGGACTAGCGGAATCTACGAGCAGTACTTC. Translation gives CSASWTSGIYEQYF.

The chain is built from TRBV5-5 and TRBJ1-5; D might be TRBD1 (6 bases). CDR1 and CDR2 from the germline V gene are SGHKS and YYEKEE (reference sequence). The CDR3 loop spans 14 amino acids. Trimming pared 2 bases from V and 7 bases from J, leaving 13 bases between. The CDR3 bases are TGTGCCAGCAGCTTCGCGGTGCAGGGGCAGCCCCAGCATTTT. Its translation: CASSFAVQGQPQHF.

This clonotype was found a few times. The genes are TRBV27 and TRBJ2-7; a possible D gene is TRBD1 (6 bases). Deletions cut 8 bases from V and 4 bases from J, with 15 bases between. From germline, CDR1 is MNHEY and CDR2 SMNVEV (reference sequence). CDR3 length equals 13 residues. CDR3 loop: CASGWSRGYEQYF. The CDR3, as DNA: TGTGCCAGCGGGTGGAGCAGGGGTTACGAGCAGTACTTC.

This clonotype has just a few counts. This chain's CDR3 is CAIARGLAGGGLREQYF. The CDR3 region has the DNA TGTGCCATCGCCCGAGGGTTAGCGGGAGGAGGTCTACGCGAGCAGTACTTC. The chain carries TRBV10-3 and TRBJ2-7; 10 bases agree with TRBD2. CDR3 length: 17 residues. V trimming: 8 bases; J trimming: 6 bases; junction bases outside the gene matches: 19. Per the germline V gene, CDR1 is ENHRY and CDR2 is SYGVKD.

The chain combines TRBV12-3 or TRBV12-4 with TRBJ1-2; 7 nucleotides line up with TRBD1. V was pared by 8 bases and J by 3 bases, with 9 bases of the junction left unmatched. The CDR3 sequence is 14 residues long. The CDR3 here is CASGGNRGHYGYTF. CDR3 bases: TGTGCCAGCGGGGGAAACAGGGGACACTATGGCTACACCTTC.

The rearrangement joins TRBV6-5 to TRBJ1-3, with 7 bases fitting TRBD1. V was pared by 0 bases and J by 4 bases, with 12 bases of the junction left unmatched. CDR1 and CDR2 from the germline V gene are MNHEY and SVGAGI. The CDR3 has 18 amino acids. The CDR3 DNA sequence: TGTGCCAGCAGTTACTCCCTTCTACTGACAGGGAGGGGAAACACCATATATTTT. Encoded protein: CASSYSLLLTGRGNTIYF.

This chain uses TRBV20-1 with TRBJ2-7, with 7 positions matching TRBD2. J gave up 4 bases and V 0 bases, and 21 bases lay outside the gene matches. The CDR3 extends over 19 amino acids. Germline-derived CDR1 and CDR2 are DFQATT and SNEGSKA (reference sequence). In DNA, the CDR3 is TGCAGTGCTAGAGATAGTAGCGGCCAGCGGGGACTTTCGAGGTACGAGCAGTACTTC. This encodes CSARDSSGQRGLSRYEQYF.

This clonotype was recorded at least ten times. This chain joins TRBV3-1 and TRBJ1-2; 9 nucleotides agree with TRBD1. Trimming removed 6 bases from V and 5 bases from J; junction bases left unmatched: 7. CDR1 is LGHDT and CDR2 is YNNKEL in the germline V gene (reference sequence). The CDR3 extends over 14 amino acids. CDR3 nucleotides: TGTGCCAGCAGTCACGGACAGGGGATATATGGCTACACCTTC. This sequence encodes CASSHGQGIYGYTF.

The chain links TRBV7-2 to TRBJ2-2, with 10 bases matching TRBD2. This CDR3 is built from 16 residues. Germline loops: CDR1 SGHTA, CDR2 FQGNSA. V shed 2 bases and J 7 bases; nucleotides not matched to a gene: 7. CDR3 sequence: CASSLFLAGAGGELFF. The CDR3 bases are TGTGCCAGCAGCTTATTTCTAGCGGGAGCTGGCGGGGAGCTGTTTTTT.

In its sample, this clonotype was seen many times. CDR3 sequence: CASSLTTTGPGRQYF. DNA for the CDR3: TGTGCCAGCAGTTTGACGACGACAGGACCGGGTAGGCAGTACTTC. This chain links TRBV12-3 or TRBV12-4 with TRBJ2-7, with D possibly being TRBD1 (6 bases). CDR3 length: 15 residues. V lost 3 bases to trimming and J lost 9 bases, with 21 bases between them.

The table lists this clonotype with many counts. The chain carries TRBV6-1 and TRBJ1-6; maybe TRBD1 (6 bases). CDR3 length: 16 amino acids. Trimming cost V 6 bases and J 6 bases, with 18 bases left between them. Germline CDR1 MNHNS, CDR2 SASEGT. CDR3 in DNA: TGTGCCAGCAGACAACATATGGGACAAACTAATTCACCCCTCCACTTT. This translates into CASRQHMGQTNSPLHF.

CDR3 amino acids: CASSYSGVGGADTQYF. In nucleotides, the CDR3 is TGTGCCAGCAGTTACTCGGGGGTAGGCGGTGCGGATACGCAGTATTTT. The chain carries TRBV6-2 or TRBV6-3 and TRBJ2-3; D possibly matches TRBD1 or TRBD2 (5 bases each). The CDR3 has 16 residues. Trimming stripped 0 bases from V and 6 bases from J, with 16 bases between. Germline CDR1 MNHEY, CDR2 SVGEGT.

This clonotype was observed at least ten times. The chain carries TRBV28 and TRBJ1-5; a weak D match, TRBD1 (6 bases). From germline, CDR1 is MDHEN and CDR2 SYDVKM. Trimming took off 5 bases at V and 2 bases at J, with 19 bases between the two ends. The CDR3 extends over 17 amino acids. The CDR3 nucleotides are TGTGCCAGCAGTCCCGTCGGTGGGGGGCAGGGCAATCAGCCCCAGCATTTT. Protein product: CASSPVGGGQGNQPQHF. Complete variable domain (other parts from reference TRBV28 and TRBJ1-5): DVKVTQSSRYLVKRTGEKVFLECVQDMDHENMFWYRQDPGLGLRLIYFSYDVKMKEKGDIPEGYSVSREKKERFSLILESASTNQTSMYLCASSPVGGGQGNQPQHFGDGTRLSIL.

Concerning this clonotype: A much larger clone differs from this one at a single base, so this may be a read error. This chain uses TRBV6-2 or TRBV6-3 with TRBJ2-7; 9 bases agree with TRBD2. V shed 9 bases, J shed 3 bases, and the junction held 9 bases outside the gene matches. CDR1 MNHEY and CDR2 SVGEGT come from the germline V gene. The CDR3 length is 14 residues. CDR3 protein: CASDIAGVSYEQYF. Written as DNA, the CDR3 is TGTGCCAGTGATATAGCGGGAGTTAGCTACGAGCAGTACTTC.

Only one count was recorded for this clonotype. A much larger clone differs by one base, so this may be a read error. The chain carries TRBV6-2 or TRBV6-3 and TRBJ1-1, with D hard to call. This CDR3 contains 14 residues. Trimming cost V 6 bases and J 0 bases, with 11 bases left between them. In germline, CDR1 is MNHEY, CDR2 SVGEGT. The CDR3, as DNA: TGTGCCAGCAGGGCCAAGGGCATGAACACTGAAGCTTTCTTT. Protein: CASRAKGMNTEAFF.

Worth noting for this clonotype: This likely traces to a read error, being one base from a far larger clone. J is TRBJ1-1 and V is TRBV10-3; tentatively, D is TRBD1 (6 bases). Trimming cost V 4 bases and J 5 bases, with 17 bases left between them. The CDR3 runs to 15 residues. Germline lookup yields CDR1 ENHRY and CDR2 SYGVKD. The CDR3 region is CAISALQGGKTEAFF. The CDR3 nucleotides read TGTGCCATCAGTGCACTACAGGGAGGAAAAACTGAAGCTTTCTTT.

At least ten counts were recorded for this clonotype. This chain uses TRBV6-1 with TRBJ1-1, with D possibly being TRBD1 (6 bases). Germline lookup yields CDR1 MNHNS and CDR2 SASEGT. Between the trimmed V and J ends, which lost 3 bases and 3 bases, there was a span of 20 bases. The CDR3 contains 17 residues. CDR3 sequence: CASSDPGARRKDTEAFF. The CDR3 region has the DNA TGTGCCAGCAGTGATCCAGGGGCCCGTCGGAAGGACACTGAAGCTTTCTTT.